One and the same sample provided the 23 T cell receptor beta chains below, sequenced in a study of blood T cell repertoires in COVID-19. The method was immunoSEQ multiplex PCR; TCRdb's version includes in-frame clones alone and lacks a portion of them. The table lists approximately 150,000 clones, over 70% of them singletons, with roughly 20% in the top ten. Sequencing input: peripheral blood. The receptors shown here come from a woman in her 70s who had recovered from COVID-19.

CDR3 nucleotides: TGCGCCAGCAGACCAGGGTTGGAGAGTTCAAATGAGCAGTTCTTC. The encoded protein is CASRPGLESSNEQFF. The rearrangement joins TRBV4-1 to TRBJ2-1; tentative D call: TRBD1 (5 bases). This CDR3 region has 15 residues. CDR1 MGHRA and CDR2 YSYEKL come from the germline V gene. Trimming left V 6 bases short and J 7 bases short, with 19 bases between.

V is TRBV10-3 and J is TRBJ1-3; 7 nucleotides align to TRBD1. The V and J ends lost 2 bases and 0 bases, in that order; junction bases with no gene match: 4. Germline loops: CDR1 ENHRY, CDR2 SYGVKD. This CDR3 spans 16 amino acids. This CDR3 reads CAISERGQSSGNTIYF. DNA of the CDR3: TGTGCCATCAGTGAGCGGGGACAGAGCTCTGGAAACACCATATATTTT.

Written as DNA, the CDR3 is TGTGCCATCAGCCGGACAGGGCCTAACTATGGCTACACCTTC. Translated, it gives CAISRTGPNYGYTF. The rearrangement links TRBV10-3 to TRBJ1-2; 8 nucleotides align to TRBD1. Per the germline V gene, CDR1 is ENHRY and CDR2 is SYGVKD. The ends lost 6 bases at V and 0 bases at J; junction bases unmatched: 3. The CDR3 is 14 residues long.

The chain combines TRBV29-1 with TRBJ1-1; D unclear. Trimming left V 3 bases short and J 2 bases short, with 10 bases between. This CDR3 comprises 13 residues. Germline V lookup: CDR1 SQVTM, CDR2 ANQGSEA. The CDR3 is CSVDPGVNTEAFF. The CDR3 DNA follows: TGCAGCGTTGACCCCGGTGTAAACACTGAAGCTTTCTTT.

The CDR3 spells CASSLPRDRGFLYGYTF. CDR3 sequence (DNA): TGTGCCAGCAGTTTACCCCGGGACAGGGGGTTCCTCTATGGCTACACCTTC. The rearrangement uses TRBV28 and TRBJ1-2; 11 bases align to TRBD1. Germline lookup yields CDR1 MDHEN and CDR2 SYDVKM. The CDR3 sequence is 17 residues long. V was pared by 2 bases and J by 4 bases, with 9 bases of the junction left unmatched.

The chain carries TRBV9 and TRBJ1-3; D ambiguous. Trimming cost V 3 bases and J 7 bases, with 11 bases left between them. The CDR3 runs to 13 residues. The germline gives CDR1 SGDLS, CDR2 YYNGEE. This CDR3 reads CASSALYRNTIYF. The CDR3 DNA reads as TGTGCCAGCAGCGCCCTTTATCGGAACACCATATATTTT.

This rearrangement joins TRBV7-6 to TRBJ2-3, with TRBD2 identical over 8 bases. This CDR3 is 15 amino acids long. The V gene's germline CDR1 is SGHVS and CDR2 FNYEAQ. J lost 2 bases, V lost 0 bases, and 1 base had no gene match. The DNA of the CDR3 is TGTGCCAGCAGCTTAGCTAGCGGGATCACAGATACGCAGTATTTT. Amino acids: CASSLASGITDTQYF. Based on the CDR3 plus reference TRBV7-6 and TRBJ2-3, the full variable domain is GAGVSQSPRYKVTKRGQDVALRCDPISGHVSLYWYRQALGQGPEFLTYFNYEAQQDKSGLPNDRFSAERPEGSISTLTIQRTEQRDSAMYRCASSLASGITDTQYFGPGTRLTVL.

The chain employs TRBV7-3 and TRBJ2-7; TRBD2 matches at 10 bases. Per germline, CDR1 SGHTA and CDR2 FQGTGA. After removal of 5 bases from V and 4 bases from J, the junction contained 8 bases not matched to a gene. This CDR3 has 15 amino acids. CDR3 sequence reads: CASSHVGLAPYEQYF. The DNA for the CDR3 is TGTGCCAGCAGCCACGTGGGACTAGCGCCATACGAGCAGTACTTC.

The chain is built from TRBV28 and TRBJ1-3, with D possibly being TRBD1 (6 bases). The CDR3 length is 15 residues. V lost 3 bases to trimming and J lost 2 bases, with 11 bases between them. Germline CDR1 MDHEN, CDR2 SYDVKM. The CDR3 sequence is CASSLGGGPGNTIYF. As DNA, the CDR3 is TGTGCCAGCAGTTTGGGCGGGGGGCCTGGAAACACCATATATTTT.

The chain carries TRBV29-1 and TRBJ2-1; possible D gene TRBD2, 5 bases. This CDR3 region has 13 residues. CDR1 and CDR2 (germline): SQVTM, ANQGSEA. The V and J ends lost 3 bases and 8 bases respectively, with 14 bases between them. CDR3 sequence reads: CSVDMWGAHEQFF. Here the CDR3 DNA reads TGCAGCGTTGATATGTGGGGAGCCCATGAGCAGTTCTTC.

The V gene is TRBV25-1, the J gene TRBJ1-1, with 9 bases matching TRBD1. The CDR3 runs to 15 residues. Germline-derived CDR1 and CDR2 are MGHDK and SYGVNS. The V and J ends lost 3 bases and 4 bases, in that order; junction bases with no gene match: 6. The CDR3, as DNA: TGTGCCAGCAGTGAGAGACAGGGGGTAAGCACTGAAGCTTTCTTT. Protein sequence: CASSERQGVSTEAFF.

This chain connects TRBV28 to TRBJ2-2; TRBD2 is a possible D gene (7 bases). The ends were cut back, 11 bases at V and 2 bases at J, with 15 bases in the middle. This CDR3 region has 14 residues. Germline assignment: CDR1 MDHEN and CDR2 SYDVKM. CDR3 protein: CASSGGSNTGELFF. The CDR3 nucleotides read TGTGCCTCCTCGGGGGGCTCAAACACCGGGGAGCTGTTTTTT.

CDR3 coding DNA: TGTGCCAGCAGCCCGACAGGGGTCGGGACCGGGGAGCTGTTTTTT. Amino acid sequence: CASSPTGVGTGELFF. This chain connects TRBV6-5 to TRBJ2-2; 8 bases line up with TRBD1. Germline V gene sequence: CDR1 MNHEY, CDR2 SVGAGI. The junction had 8 bases not matched to a gene; V was cut back by 6 bases and J by 5 bases. The CDR3 runs 15 residues.

V usage is TRBV28 and J usage is TRBJ2-6; D call uncertain. Germline CDR1 MDHEN, CDR2 SYDVKM. CDR3 length equals 15 residues. The ends were cut back, 4 bases at V and 4 bases at J, with 11 bases in the middle. The CDR3 bases are TGTGCCAGCAGTTCCACCTGGCCCGGGGCCAACGTCCTGACTTTC. Protein sequence: CASSSTWPGANVLTF.

The chain is built from TRBV11-3 and TRBJ2-5; tentatively, D is TRBD1 (6 bases). Germline assignment: CDR1 SGHNT and CDR2 YENEEA. V shed 5 bases and J shed 2 bases, with 21 bases lying between them. CDR3 length: 17 amino acids. CDR3 coding DNA: TGTGCCAGCAGCCCCGGTTCTTTCAGGGGCCAACAAGAGACCCAGTACTTC. It translates to CASSPGSFRGQQETQYF.

The V call is TRBV7-9, the J call TRBJ1-4, with 7 bases that match TRBD1. This CDR3 is built from 15 residues. The V segment lost 5 bases and the J segment 5 bases; nucleotides outside the gene matches: 8. The germline gives CDR1 SEHNR, CDR2 FQNEAQ (reference sequence). The CDR3 protein is CASSTGVGENEKLFF. CDR3 nucleotides: TGTGCCAGCAGCACAGGGGTGGGAGAGAATGAAAAACTGTTTTTT.

This chain joins TRBV10-3 and TRBJ2-3, with 9 bases that match TRBD2. The CDR3 runs 14 residues. Losses at the gene ends were 4 bases for V and 5 bases for J; bases not matched to a gene: 4. Per germline, CDR1 ENHRY and CDR2 SYGVKD. CDR3 sequence: CAISGREGGDTQYF. CDR3 sequence (DNA): TGTGCCATCAGTGGGCGGGAGGGGGGAGATACGCAGTATTTT.

The DNA of the CDR3 is TGTGCCAGCAGCCCGGGGACAGGGTTCGGCTATGGCTACACCTTC. This gives the protein CASSPGTGFGYGYTF. The chain combines TRBV7-3 with TRBJ1-2, with 9 nucleotides matching TRBD1. V was pared by 5 bases and J by 4 bases, with 8 bases of the junction left unmatched. This CDR3 contains 15 residues. Germline V gene data show CDR1 as SGHTA and CDR2 as FQGTGA.

This clone was detected only a few times. V and J are TRBV18 and TRBJ2-1; 7 nucleotides line up with TRBD2. In germline, CDR1 is KGHSH, CDR2 LQKENI. The CDR3 has 15 residues. J was trimmed by 0 bases and V by 2 bases; bases with no gene match: 1. The CDR3 region has the DNA TGTGCCAGCTCACCATCGGGAGGCTCCTACAATGAGCAGTTCTTC. Protein sequence: CASSPSGGSYNEQFF.

This sequence joins TRBV5-1 and TRBJ2-3; 13 bases agree with TRBD2. Germline assignment: CDR1 SGHRS and CDR2 YFSETQ. CDR3 length equals 14 residues. Trimming removed 4 bases from V and 10 bases from J; junction bases left unmatched: 6. This CDR3 reads CASSPGLAGVSQYF. The DNA of the CDR3 is TGCGCCAGCAGCCCCGGACTAGCGGGAGTGTCGCAGTATTTT.

This clone was observed a few times. This sample also contains other DNA sequences that code for the same CDR3. The rearrangement joins TRBV7-3 to TRBJ2-3; 13 positions agree with TRBD2. This CDR3 comprises 15 residues. The V and J ends lost 5 bases and 4 bases, in that order; junction bases with no gene match: 3. CDR1 is SGHTA and CDR2 is FQGTGA in the germline V gene. In DNA, the CDR3 is TGTGCCAGCAGCCGACTAGCGGGAGGCGCAGATACGCAGTATTTT. Its protein product is CASSRLAGGADTQYF.

The genes are TRBV6-2 or TRBV6-3 and TRBJ2-7; 8 bases are shared with TRBD2. The CDR3 has 14 residues. CDR1 is MNHEY and CDR2 is SVGEGT in the germline V gene. V lost 6 bases, J lost 6 bases, and 10 bases stayed unmatched. CDR3 residues: CASSNWAGTSEQYF. DNA for the CDR3: TGTGCCAGCAGCAATTGGGCCGGGACTAGCGAGCAGTACTTC.

This chain links TRBV28 with TRBJ2-7; a weak D match, TRBD2 (5 bases). Trimming removed 6 bases from V and 0 bases from J, with 18 bases in between. Germline V gives CDR1 MDHEN, CDR2 SYDVKM. The CDR3 sequence is 16 residues long. CDR3 sequence (DNA): TGTGCCAGCAGACCAAGCGGTGGGAGTGGCTCCTACGAGCAGTACTTC. It encodes CASRPSGGSGSYEQYF.